The 26 T cell receptor beta chains below were found in one sample sequenced in a study of post-analysis software for immune sequencing data. Built from TCR beta cDNA, the libraries had unique molecular identifiers in them. TCRdb reprocessed the PCR reads with MiXCR, giving one entry per CDR3 protein. This sample has around 700,000 distinct CDR3 sequences, with approximately 59% found just once. Findings and caveats of the study: The study found TRBV5-6, TRBV5-1 and TRBV20-1 among roughly 5 TRBV segments more frequent in patients than controls.

Antigens for these TCRs are unknown. The sequenced material came from blood. The receptors come from a girl aged 2 to 9 with multiple sclerosis.

The genes are TRBV25-1 and TRBJ2-5; D possibly corresponds to TRBD2 (5 bases). CDR1 and CDR2 (germline): MGHDK, SYGVNS. V was trimmed by 4 bases and J by 11 bases, leaving 17 bases between them. The CDR3 length is 13 residues. CDR3 protein: CASSASGPTPQYF. The CDR3 region has the DNA TGTGCCAGCAGTGCCAGCGGACCTACGCCGCAGTACTTC.

Of note for this clonotype: Relative to the germline gene, one junction end is altered; a read error may explain this. This chain connects TRBV2 to TRBJ2-1; TRBD2 matches at 15 bases. Germline V gene sequence: CDR1 SNHLY, CDR2 FYNNEI. The CDR3 extends over 19 amino acids. CDR3 DNA: TGTGCCAGCAGGGAAGGTGGACTAGCGGGAGGGGAGGGTTACAATGAGCAGTTCTTC. This encodes CASREGGLAGGEGYNEQFF.

The V gene is TRBV20-1, the J gene TRBJ2-1, with TRBD2 matching 11 bases. This CDR3 contains 14 residues. CDR1 and CDR2 (germline): DFQATT, SNEGSKA (reference sequence). V gave up 6 bases and J gave up 3 bases; unmatched junction bases: 4. The CDR3 DNA reads as TGCAGTGCGGCGACTAGCGGGAACTACAATGAGCAGTTCTTC. It codes for CSAATSGNYNEQFF.

This chain joins TRBV15 and TRBJ2-2; D gene uncertain. With 0 bases removed from V and 1 base from J, the gap between germline ends came to 12 bases. This CDR3 region has 17 residues. Per germline, CDR1 LNHNV and CDR2 YYDKDF (reference sequence). CDR3 sequence reads: CATSRDSTEGNTGELFF. CDR3 DNA sequence: TGTGCCACCAGCAGAGATAGTACAGAAGGGAACACCGGGGAGCTGTTTTTT.

V is TRBV3-1 and J is TRBJ2-1; 8 bases fit TRBD2. Losses at the gene ends were 0 bases for V and 5 bases for J; bases not matched to a gene: 15. Per germline, CDR1 LGHDT and CDR2 YNNKEL (reference sequence). The CDR3 contains 19 residues. The CDR3 DNA is TGTGCCAGCAGCCAAGAGGGGACTTCCGGGACTAGTTTCGACAATGAGCAGTTCTTC. This codes for CASSQEGTSGTSFDNEQFF.

The genes are TRBV6-2 or TRBV6-3 and TRBJ2-5, with D possibly being TRBD1 (6 bases). The germline gives CDR1 MNHEY, CDR2 SVGEGT. The CDR3 consists of 15 residues. V was cut by 5 bases and J by 5 bases, with 18 bases left in between. The CDR3 bases are TGTGCCAGCAGTGGCCCACAGGGCTTCGTGGAGACCCAGTACTTC. Amino acids: CASSGPQGFVETQYF.

The chain has TRBV6-2 or TRBV6-3 and TRBJ2-3; D possibly uses TRBD1 or TRBD2 (6 bases each). V was cut by 0 bases and J by 4 bases, with 11 bases left in between. Germline CDR1 and CDR2: MNHEY and SVGEGT. The CDR3 sequence is 15 residues long. The CDR3 DNA is TGTGCCAGCAGTTACTCGTGGGGGGCGGCAGATACGCAGTATTTT. It specifies CASSYSWGAADTQYF.

This clonotype was observed a handful of times. The chain couples TRBV5-6 to TRBJ1-1; 7 nucleotides match TRBD1. The V gene end was trimmed by 5 bases and the J gene end by 0 bases; junction bases not matched to a gene: 4. Germline-derived CDR1 and CDR2 are SGHDT and YYEEEE. The CDR3 contains 14 residues. CDR3 loop: CASSGDSLNTEAFF. In DNA form, the CDR3 reads TGTGCCAGCAGTGGGGACAGTTTGAACACTGAAGCTTTCTTT. The variable domain in full, completed from reference TRBV5-6 and TRBJ1-1, reads DAGVTQSPTHLIKTRGQQVTLRCSPKSGHDTVSWYQQALGQGPQFIFQYYEEEERQRGNFPDRFSGHQFPNYSSELNVNALLLGDSALYLCASSGDSLNTEAFFGQGTRLTVV.

The rearrangement links TRBV12-3 or TRBV12-4 to TRBJ2-7; 13 bases map to TRBD2. Trimming at V came to 6 bases and at J to 7 bases, leaving 9 bases not matched to a gene. CDR3 length: 15 amino acids. CDR3: CASRPGLAGAGEQYF. CDR3 in DNA: TGTGCCAGCAGACCCGGACTAGCGGGAGCGGGAGAGCAGTACTTC.

The genes are TRBV10-3 and TRBJ2-7; 7 bases are a match to TRBD2. Trimming took 4 bases from V and 3 from J; bases not matched to a gene: 6. This CDR3 spans 14 amino acids. The germline V gene encodes CDR1 ENHRY and CDR2 SYGVKD. The CDR3 loop reads CAISACCGSYEQYF. DNA for the CDR3: TGTGCCATCAGTGCCTGCTGCGGGAGCTACGAGCAGTACTTC.

V gene TRBV20-1 combines with J gene TRBJ2-5; TRBD1 matches at 12 bases. CDR3 length equals 14 residues. CDR1 is DFQATT, CDR2 SNEGSKA, per germline (reference sequence). V was clipped by 2 bases and J by 7 bases; unmatched bases: 5. CDR3 coding DNA: TGCAGTGCTAGACCGGGACAGGGGGCGGGGACCCAGTACTTC. Its protein is CSARPGQGAGTQYF.

This chain joins TRBV12-3 or TRBV12-4 and TRBJ1-6; 9 bases match TRBD1. The length of the CDR3 is 15 residues. Unmatched junction bases numbered 3, after V lost 0 bases and J lost 9 bases. Here the CDR3 reads CASSLADRGGSPLHF. The CDR3 DNA is TGTGCCAGCAGTTTAGCGGACAGGGGTGGTTCACCCCTCCACTTT.

This clonotype was seen only a few times. This chain joins TRBV29-1 and TRBJ2-1; D not certain. Germline CDR1 is SQVTM and CDR2 is ANQGSEA. The CDR3 sequence is 14 residues long. Trimming pared 6 bases from V and 1 base from J, leaving 13 bases between. Written as DNA, the CDR3 is TGCAGCGTGGCGTCTAGTTCTTCCTACAATGAGCAGTTCTTC. Translating it yields CSVASSSSYNEQFF.

The gene calls are TRBV11-2 and TRBJ2-3; D unclear. The V gene lost 6 bases and the J gene lost 4 bases, with 11 bases spanning the gap. CDR3 length: 13 amino acids. Germline V gives CDR1 SGHAT, CDR2 FQNNGV. CDR3 sequence (DNA): TGTGCCAGCAGACCAGGTGTGGCAGATACGCAGTATTTT. Translation gives CASRPGVADTQYF.

The V and J genes are TRBV29-1 and TRBJ1-4; D ambiguous. The length of the CDR3 is 14 residues. Trimming took 1 base from V and 6 from J, leaving 12 bases between them. Germline assignment: CDR1 SQVTM and CDR2 ANQGSEA. The CDR3 DNA reads TGCAGCGTTGAAGTTCCAGGTCACGATGAAAAACTGTTTTTT. It codes for CSVEVPGHDEKLFF.

The chain combines TRBV4-1 with TRBJ1-2; D perhaps matches TRBD1 (5 bases). The CDR3 length is 16 residues. Trimming cost V 8 bases and J 2 bases, with 21 bases left between them. The germline V gene encodes CDR1 MGHRA and CDR2 YSYEKL. CDR3 nucleotide sequence: TGCGCCAGCCATGACCCTCCGGGGGGAAACAACTATGGCTACACCTTC. The encoded protein is CASHDPPGGNNYGYTF.

V and J are TRBV20-1 and TRBJ1-2, with D uncertain. The CDR3 has 13 residues. V was shortened by 6 bases and J by 4 bases, with 15 bases between the two germline ends. Germline CDR1 and CDR2: DFQATT and SNEGSKA (reference sequence). CDR3 region: CSALEISSYGYTF. CDR3 in DNA: TGCAGTGCCCTGGAAATCTCTAGCTATGGCTACACCTTC.

In its sample, this clonotype was seen once. This chain connects TRBV7-2 to TRBJ2-3; the match to TRBD2 covers 7 bases. Trimming removed 6 bases from V and 0 bases from J; junction bases left unmatched: 9. There are 16 residues in the CDR3. The germline CDR1 and CDR2 sequences are SGHTA and FQGNSA. DNA for the CDR3: TGTGCCAGCAGTCCCCGGCGGGGGTATAGCACAGATACGCAGTATTTT. This sequence encodes CASSPRRGYSTDTQYF.

The chain is built from TRBV9 and TRBJ1-2; possibly TRBD1 for D (5 bases). Germline lookup yields CDR1 SGDLS and CDR2 YYNGEE. This CDR3 has 13 residues. The V gene lost 5 bases and the J gene lost 8 bases, with 16 bases spanning the gap. CDR3 nucleotide sequence: TGTGCCAGCAGTCCCAGGGCGGGGCCGGGCTACACCTTC. This codes for CASSPRAGPGYTF.

V usage is TRBV20-1 and J usage is TRBJ1-2; D gene uncertain. Trimming stripped 0 bases from V and 4 bases from J, with 9 bases between. The CDR3 is 13 amino acids. Per germline, CDR1 DFQATT and CDR2 SNEGSKA (reference sequence). CDR3 nucleotide sequence: TGCAGTGCTAGAGATTGGGGAGGCTATGGCTACACCTTC. This encodes CSARDWGGYGYTF.

The chain carries TRBV29-1 and TRBJ2-3; TRBD1 matches at 7 bases. Germline CDR1 SQVTM, CDR2 ANQGSEA. This CDR3 contains 14 residues. The V gene end was trimmed by 8 bases and the J gene end by 1 base; junction bases not matched to a gene: 9. CDR3 in amino acids: CSLLWTGGTDTQYF. The CDR3 region has the DNA TGCAGCCTTCTTTGGACAGGTGGCACAGATACGCAGTATTTT.

This chain links TRBV20-1 with TRBJ2-5; weak D call: TRBD2 (6 bases). Per germline, CDR1 DFQATT and CDR2 SNEGSKA (reference sequence). Trimming stripped 4 bases from V and 5 bases from J, with 23 bases between. The CDR3 extends over 16 amino acids. Here the CDR3 reads CSAMPGGSLAGETQYF. As DNA, the CDR3 is TGCAGTGCTATGCCCGGAGGGTCGCTAGCTGGGGAGACCCAGTACTTC.

The V and J genes are TRBV20-1 and TRBJ2-5; D is ambiguous. Germline values: CDR1 DFQATT, CDR2 SNEGSKA (reference sequence). V was pared by 0 bases and J by 0 bases, with 8 bases between. The CDR3 spans 14 residues. CDR3 loop: CSARDWADQETQYF. The CDR3 nucleotides read TGCAGTGCTAGAGATTGGGCGGACCAAGAGACCCAGTACTTC.

There are a few counts of this clonotype. V and J are TRBV29-1 and TRBJ2-5; D is undetermined. The J call may be faulty, since TRBJ2-7 better matches the DNA end. The CDR3 consists of 13 residues. Germline-derived CDR1 and CDR2 are SQVTM and ANQGSEA. CDR3 in amino acids: CSVDTGKGNEQYF. The CDR3 nucleotides are TGCAGCGTTGATACCGGTAAAGGGAACGAGCAGTACTTC.

The chain joins TRBV5-1 to TRBJ2-1; TRBD2 might be the D (5 bases). The length of the CDR3 is 16 residues. The germline gives CDR1 SGHRS, CDR2 YFSETQ. With 2 bases removed from V and 10 bases from J, the gap between germline ends came to 22 bases. The CDR3 protein is CASSLRTATIDGEQFF. Here the CDR3 DNA reads TGCGCCAGCAGCTTACGGACTGCAACCATCGATGGGGAGCAGTTCTTC.

The chain has TRBV29-1 and TRBJ1-4, with D perhaps matching TRBD1 (6 bases). The CDR3 contains 13 residues. V was trimmed by 7 bases and J by 0 bases, leaving 9 bases between them. CDR1 is SQVTM and CDR2 is ANQGSEA in the germline V gene. The chain's CDR3 is CSGTESTNEKLFF. Here the CDR3 DNA reads TGCAGCGGGACAGAGTCAACTAATGAAAAACTGTTTTTT. Supplemented by reference TRBV29-1 and TRBJ1-4, the full variable domain reads SAVISQKPSRDICQRGTSLTIQCQVDSQVTMMFWYRQQPGQSLTLIATANQGSEATYESGFVIDKFPISRPNLTFSTLTVSNMSPEDSSIYLCSGTESTNEKLFFGSGTQLSVL.